The clone carrying this T cell receptor (beta chain) was counted ten times or more. Antigen unknown. This sample stems from a study of spatial heterogeneity in lung cancer. About the study: The average appearance count of each unique TCR and UMI combination in raw reads was more than nine. Findings of the study overall: Ubiquitous expanded tumor TCRs showed up in blood more at resection than follow-up.

Documented time point: sample taken at primary tumor resection. Unsorted whole RNA samples from tumor, nontumor lung or frozen PBMC were sequenced. Samples were donated by 72 untreated early-stage non-small cell lung cancer patients. TCRdb re-called the 5' RACE reads with MiXCR, one entry per CDR3 protein. The top ten hold about 36% of the sample, which has 30,000 or so distinct CDR3 sequences, roughly 8% seen once. V dropped 6 bases and J dropped 0; count of bases not matched to a gene: 6. CDR3 length: 17 residues. This sequence was found in a female donor with early-stage non-small cell lung cancer. The rearrangement uses TRBV12-3 or TRBV12-4 and TRBJ2-6; 9 bases are shared with TRBD2. The starting material was PBMCs, obtained at surgery. CDR3 amino acids: CASSAGLARSGANVLTF. The CDR3, as DNA: TGTGCCAGCAGCGCAGGACTAGCGCGCTCTGGGGCCAACGTCCTGACTTTC.